This TCR beta chain was recorded in a study of cytomegalovirus exposure and HLA in healthy donors. Study results and caveats: Reportedly, diagnosis of cytomegalovirus status by the classifier showed high specificity and sensitivity. TCR beta chains associated with HLA were, in a later analysis, more clonally expanded than equally common others. Per a prior analysis, the majority of TCR beta V segments were productive roughly 87% or roughly 30% of the time.

Primers for the PCR totalled 60 Vbeta and 13 Jbeta. As handled by the study authors: Later analysis identified 65 million to 80 million unique TCR beta chains, about 10 million shared. Method: immunoSEQ multiplex PCR; TCRdb's copy keeps in-frame clones and lacks some. That table furnishes V, J and clone size, whereas the DNA furnished D and trimming. The table records roughly 230,000 clones, roughly 85% of them present only once. Germline values: CDR1 LNHDA, CDR2 SQIVND (reference sequence). This CDR3 comprises 13 residues. Trimming cost V 6 bases and J 0 bases, with 6 bases left between them. With respect to this clone: The antigen is undetermined.

Sequenced input: PBMCs. The receptor's source is a girl aged 2-10 years in good health and CMV-seronegative. This sequence joins TRBV19 and TRBJ1-5, with D uncertain. The CDR3 nucleotides are TGTGCCAGTAGCACAGTTAGCAATCAGCCCCAGCATTTT. It specifies CASSTVSNQPQHF.